This TCR beta chain is drawn from a study of blood T cells in healthy people across ages. Study-wide points: Long-lived donors carried more naive CD4+ cells and greater diversity than aged donors. The study lacked donor CMV status, which possibly confounded expanded clonotype changes. TCR beta diversity correlated strongly with naive T cell percentage.

V shed 4 bases, J shed 14 bases, and the junction held 19 bases outside the gene matches. From germline, CDR1 is SGHAT and CDR2 FQNNGV. The CDR3 spans 16 residues. It was with a sample-barcoded 5' primer and a J-beta primer mix that a second PCR of about 6 to 12 cycles was run. TCRdb re-called the 5' RACE reads with MiXCR, one entry per CDR3 protein. The table has fewer than 1 million distinct CDR3 sequences, 40% to 50% seen once. Comments on this clonotype: No antigen is known for it.

Russia was home to the donors, healthy Caucasian individuals aged about 6 to 100. The chain uses TRBV11-2 and TRBJ2-1; 8 bases match TRBD2. Sequencing input: blood. This TCR derives from a man aged 55 to 69 in good health. CDR3 sequence (DNA): TGTGCCAGCAGCTCCAAAATAGCGGGGCCCCAAGAGACCAAGTTCTTC. It specifies CASSSKIAGPQETKFF.